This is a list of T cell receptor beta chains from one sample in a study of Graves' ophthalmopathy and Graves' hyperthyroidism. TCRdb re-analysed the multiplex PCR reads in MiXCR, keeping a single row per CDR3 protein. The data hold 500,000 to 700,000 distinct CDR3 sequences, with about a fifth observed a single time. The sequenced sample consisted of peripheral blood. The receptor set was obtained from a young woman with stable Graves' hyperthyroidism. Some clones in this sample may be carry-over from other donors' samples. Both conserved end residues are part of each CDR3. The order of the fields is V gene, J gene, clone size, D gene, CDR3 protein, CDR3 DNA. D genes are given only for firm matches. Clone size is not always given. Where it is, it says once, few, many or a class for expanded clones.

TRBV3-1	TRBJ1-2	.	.	CASSQAGMSGCTF	TGTGCCAGCAGCCAGGCAGGGATGAGTGGCTGCACCTTC
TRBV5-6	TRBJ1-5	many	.	CASSLFPSGPNGNQPQHF	TGTGCCAGCAGCTTATTCCCCTCGGGGCCTAATGGGAATCAGCCCCAGCATTTT
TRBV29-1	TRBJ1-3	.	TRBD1	CSVWDSSVITIYF	TGCAGCGTTTGGGACAGCTCTGTAATCACCATATATTTT
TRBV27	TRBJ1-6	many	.	CASSLLKAGVSPLHF	TGTGCCAGCAGTTTATTGAAGGCGGGTGTTTCACCCCTCCACTTT
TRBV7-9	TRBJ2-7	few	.	CASSTQTQTYEQYF	TGTGCCAGCAGCACACAGACCCAGACCTACGAGCAGTACTTC
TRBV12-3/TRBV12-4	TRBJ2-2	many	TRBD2	CASSQVAGVNTGELFF	TGTGCCAGCAGTCAAGTAGCGGGGGTGAACACCGGGGAGCTGTTTTTT
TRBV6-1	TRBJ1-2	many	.	CASKAVLRGRVGYTF	TGTGCCAGTAAGGCAGTATTGCGGGGAAGAGTCGGCTACACCTTC
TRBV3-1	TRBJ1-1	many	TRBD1	CASSHLQGGTEAFF	TGTGCCAGCAGCCATCTCCAGGGGGGCACTGAAGCTTTCTTT
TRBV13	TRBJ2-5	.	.	CASSFGTSGTKYF	TGTGCCAGCAGCTTCGGGACATCGGGGACCAAGTACTTC
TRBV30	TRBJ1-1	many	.	CAWGPASTEAFF	TGTGCCTGGGGGCCAGCATCGACTGAAGCTTTCTTT
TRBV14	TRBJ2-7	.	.	CASSQGLTLWEPYEQYF	TGTGCCAGCAGCCAAGGTCTGACTTTGTGGGAGCCCTACGAGCAGTACTTC
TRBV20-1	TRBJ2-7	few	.	CSALRWGSSSYEQYF	TGCAGTGCCCTCAGGTGGGGCAGCAGCTCCTACGAGCAGTACTTC
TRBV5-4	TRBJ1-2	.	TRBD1	CASSADRGSYGYTF	TGTGCCAGCAGCGCGGACAGGGGATCCTATGGCTACACCTTC
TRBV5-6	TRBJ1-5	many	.	CASSLGREGQPQHF	TGTGCCAGCAGCTTGGGCAGGGAGGGTCAGCCCCAGCATTTT
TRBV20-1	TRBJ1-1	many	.	CSAGNSGTANTEAFF	TGCAGTGCTGGCAACTCCGGGACGGCGAACACTGAAGCTTTCTTT
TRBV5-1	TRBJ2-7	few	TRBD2	CASSDGLAGGYEQYF	TGCGCCAGCAGCGATGGACTAGCGGGAGGGTACGAGCAGTACTTC
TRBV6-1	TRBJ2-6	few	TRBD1	CASKRTGDSGANVLTF	TGTGCCAGCAAAAGAACAGGGGATTCCGGGGCCAACGTCCTGACTTTC
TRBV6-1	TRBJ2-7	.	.	CASSERATGVGEQYF	TGTGCCAGCAGTGAAAGGGCAACGGGAGTCGGCGAGCAGTACTTC
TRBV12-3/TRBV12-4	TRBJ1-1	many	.	CASSPHTNTEAFF	TGTGCCAGCAGCCCCCATACGAACACTGAAGCTTTCTTT
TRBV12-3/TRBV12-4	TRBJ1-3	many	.	CAIGPGTGTRNTIYF	TGTGCCATCGGCCCCGGGACGGGGACTAGAAACACCATATATTTT
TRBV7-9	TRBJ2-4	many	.	CASTSTAAKNIQYF	TGTGCCAGCACCTCGACAGCAGCCAAAAACATTCAGTACTTC
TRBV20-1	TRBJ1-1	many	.	CSPSTEGEAFF	TGCAGTCCTTCGACCGAAGGAGAAGCTTTCTTT
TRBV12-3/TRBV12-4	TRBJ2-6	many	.	CASSLLTGANVLTF	TGTGCCAGCAGTTTGCTGACTGGGGCCAACGTCCTGACTTTC
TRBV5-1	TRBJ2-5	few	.	CASSGSLDYLRGGETQYF	TGCGCCAGCAGCGGATCGTTGGACTATTTAAGGGGGGGAGAGACCCAGTACTTC
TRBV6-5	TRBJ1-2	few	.	CASSYDGGRYGYTF	TGTGCCAGCAGTTACGACGGAGGGAGATATGGCTACACCTTC
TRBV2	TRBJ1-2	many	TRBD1	CASSTQGADYGYTF	TGTGCCAGCAGCACCCAGGGGGCAGACTATGGCTACACCTTC
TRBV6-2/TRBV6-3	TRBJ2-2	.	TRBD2	CASSYLTGGNTGELFF	TGTGCCAGCAGTTACCTTACGGGGGGGAACACCGGGGAGCTGTTTTTT
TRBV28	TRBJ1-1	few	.	CASTQQGGNTEAFF	TGTGCCAGCACTCAACAGGGTGGGAACACTGAAGCTTTCTTT
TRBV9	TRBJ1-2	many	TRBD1	CASSVVTGANYGYTF	TGTGCCAGCAGCGTAGTCACAGGGGCTAACTATGGCTACACCTTC
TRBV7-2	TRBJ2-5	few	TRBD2	CASSIGLAGDETQYF	TGTGCCAGCAGCATAGGACTAGCGGGAGATGAGACCCAGTACTTC
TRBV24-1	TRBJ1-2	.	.	CATSDWNFPYGYTF	TGTGCCACCAGTGATTGGAACTTCCCTTATGGCTACACCTTC
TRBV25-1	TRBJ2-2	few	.	CASGRGVGTGELFF	TGTGCCAGCGGTAGGGGGGTTGGCACCGGGGAGCTGTTTTTT
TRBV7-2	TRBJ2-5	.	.	CASSLSGGGPGTQYF	TGTGCCAGCAGCTTATCGGGCGGTGGTCCGGGGACCCAGTACTTC
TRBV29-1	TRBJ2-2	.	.	CSAARYTGELCF	TGCAGCGCCGCGAGGTACACCGGGGAGCTGTGTTTT
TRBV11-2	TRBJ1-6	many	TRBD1	CASSLDMTGTYNSPLHF	TGTGCCAGCAGCTTAGATATGACAGGGACTTATAATTCACCCCTCCACTTT
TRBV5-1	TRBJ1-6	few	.	CASSATDSGNSPLHF	TGCGCCAGCAGCGCAACCGACAGTGGAAATTCACCCCTCCACTTT
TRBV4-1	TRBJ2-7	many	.	CASSQVRLSYEQYF	TGCGCCAGCAGCCAAGTCAGGCTCTCCTACGAGCAGTACTTC
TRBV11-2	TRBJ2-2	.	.	CASSLDIGIFELFF	TGTGCCAGCAGCTTAGATATCGGGATATTTGAGCTGTTTTTT
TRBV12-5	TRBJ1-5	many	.	CASGYALQGPLQPQHF	TGTGCTAGTGGTTACGCACTCCAGGGTCCTCTACAGCCCCAGCATTTT
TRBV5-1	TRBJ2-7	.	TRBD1	CASSLDRTGFYEQYF	TGCGCCAGCAGCTTGGACCGGACAGGTTTCTACGAGCAGTACTTC